This TCR beta chain was identified during a study of human T cells and chemical hapten exposure (TCRdb year 2021). Turning to the overall study: For sensitization, 2% DPC in acetone was applied to a roughly 2 cm by roughly 2 cm area of upper inner arm skin. Weekly therapeutic DPC doses were additionally applied to the scalp of patients throughout the approximately 25-week study period. Libraries were pooled for sequencing, and variation in per-sample TCR yields was attributed mainly to small differences in library volumes within the pool. Blood was sampled from patients pre-sensitization (week 0) and at 2, 6 and about 24 weeks after DPC sensitization. The mostly female patient cohort included alopecia areata with under or over 50% scalp involvement, alopecia totalis and alopecia universalis. Blood for TCR sequencing was provided by twenty-nine alopecia patients at one to four time points (pre-sensitization, 2, 6 and 24 weeks). Patch testing was performed on the upper back with Finn chambers containing 0.01% DPC, and the patch tests were scored after 6 days according to International Contact Dermatitis Research Group standards. The study tracked peripheral blood TCR repertoire changes in vivo during primary and secondary sensitization to the hapten diphenylcyclopropenone (DPC) in alopecia patients. Broad study findings and their caveats: The number of TCRs above 1 in 1000 frequency did not change with DPC sensitization; there was no evidence of global repertoire structure alterations. A positive correlation was found between the number of PT1 expanded TCRs and patch test score, with significance reached at thresholds 8, 16 and 32 but not 4. Repeated subsampling changed both the strength of the expansion versus patch-test correlation and the threshold at which that correlation became significant. Compared with pre-sensitization or healthy control sets, expanded TCRs formed significantly more large CDR3 similarity clusters, which is consistent with antigen-driven responses. Because every patient had alopecia, a presumed autoimmune disease, the patients' immune response might differ from that of healthy individuals.

V is trimmed back by 1 base and J by 3 bases, and the junction contains 14 bases that no gene match accounts for. Based on the germline V gene (reference sequence), the CDR1 and CDR2 sequences are DFQATT and SNEGSKA. The CDR3 contains 19 residues, cysteine and phenylalanine counted. Only CDR3 DNA remains: 57 bases, in frame from the first base. Reading the label with the study, this specimen's time point is: patch test 2, 6 weeks after DPC sensitization. The sample's treatment or condition label, in plain terms: therapeutic diphenylcyclopropenone sensitization with weekly scalp DPC. At every patch-test visit, the blood draw took place before the patch test was put on. Patients were considered eligible if aged 18 to 70, diagnosed with alopecia and deemed suitable for DPC therapy, and patients were excluded if pregnant. Total RNA was extracted from unfractionated whole blood that had been collected in Tempus Blood RNA tubes.

There are many counts of this clonotype. Its target antigen remains unknown. Qualities for individual bases were not recorded, and no much larger clone is one base off. The method was RACE. This sample was sequenced with a NextSeq 500. During library preparation, unique molecular identifiers were attached to individual cDNA molecules so that TCRs could be counted quantitatively and reproducibly. From each blood RNA sample, both TCR alpha and TCR beta chains were sequenced. As for the original processing: A median of around 100,000 TCRs per sample was observed, with a range of roughly 20,000 to 750,000. V, J and CDR3 annotation of the TCR reads was performed with the Decombinator software suite. For PS versus PT1 abundance plots, all samples were subsampled to the same number of TCRs (28,000). TCRs were defined as expanded if absent before sensitization and observed at least eight times at the 2-week time point. TCRdb trimmed the raw reads at Q25, called clones with MiXCR and kept productive beta chains. Records with the same CDR3 protein are collapsed into one entry carrying the most frequent genes and DNA. These V and J calls are TCRdb output, not the study's own analysis. Within this sample are about 96,000 distinct CDR3 sequences, with 9.3% of them counted one time only. More than 2% of the sample lies in the top ten.

This material consisted of whole blood, taken in connection with sensitization to the hapten diphenylcyclopropenone (DPC). The sequence derives from a woman aged 40 to 50 with alopecia areata. Some clones in this sample may be carry-over from other donors' samples. Here the chain combines TRBV20-1 and TRBJ2-3, with 12 bases matching TRBD2. This receptor carries the CDR3 CSARATPTLAGGRTDTQYF. The sequenced DNA: TGCAGTGCTAGAGCGACTCCAACTCTAGCGGGAGGGCGGACAGATACGCAGTATTTT.